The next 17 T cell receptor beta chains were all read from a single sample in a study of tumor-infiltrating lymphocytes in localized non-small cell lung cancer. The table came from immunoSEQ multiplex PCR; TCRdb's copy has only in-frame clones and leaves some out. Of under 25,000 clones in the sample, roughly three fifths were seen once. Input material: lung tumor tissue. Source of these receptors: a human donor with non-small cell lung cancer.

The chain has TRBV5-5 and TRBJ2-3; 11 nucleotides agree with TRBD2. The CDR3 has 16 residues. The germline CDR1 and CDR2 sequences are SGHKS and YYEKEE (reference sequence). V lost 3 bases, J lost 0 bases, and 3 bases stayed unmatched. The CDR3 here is CASSSTSGGSTDTQYF. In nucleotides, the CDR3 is TGTGCCAGCAGCTCCACTAGCGGGGGTAGCACAGATACGCAGTATTTT.

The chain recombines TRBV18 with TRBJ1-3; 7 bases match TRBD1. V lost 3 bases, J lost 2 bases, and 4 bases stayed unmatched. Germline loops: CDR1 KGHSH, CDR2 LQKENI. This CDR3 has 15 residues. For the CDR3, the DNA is TGTGCCAGCTCACCGCCGGGACAGCCTGGAAACACCATATATTTT. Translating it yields CASSPPGQPGNTIYF. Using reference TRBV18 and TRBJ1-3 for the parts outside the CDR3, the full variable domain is NAGVMQNPRHLVRRRGQEARLRCSPMKGHSHVYWYRQLPEEGLKFMVYLQKENIIDESGMPKERFSAEFPKEGPSILRIQQVVRGDSAAYFCASSPPGQPGNTIYFGEGSWLTVV.

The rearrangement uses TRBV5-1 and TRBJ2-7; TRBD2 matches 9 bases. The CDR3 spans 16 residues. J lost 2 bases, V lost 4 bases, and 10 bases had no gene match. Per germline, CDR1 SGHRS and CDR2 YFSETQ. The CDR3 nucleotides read TGCGCCAGCAGCCCCCAAAGCGGGAGGACTGCCTACGAGCAGTACTTC. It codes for CASSPQSGRTAYEQYF.

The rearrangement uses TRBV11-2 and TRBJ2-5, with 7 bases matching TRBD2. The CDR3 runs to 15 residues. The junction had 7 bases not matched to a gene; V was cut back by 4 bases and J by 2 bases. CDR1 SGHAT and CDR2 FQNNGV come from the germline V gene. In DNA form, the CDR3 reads TGTGCCAGCAGCTCCCTTGGGCGGGGGCAAGAGACCCAGTACTTC. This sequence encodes CASSSLGRGQETQYF.

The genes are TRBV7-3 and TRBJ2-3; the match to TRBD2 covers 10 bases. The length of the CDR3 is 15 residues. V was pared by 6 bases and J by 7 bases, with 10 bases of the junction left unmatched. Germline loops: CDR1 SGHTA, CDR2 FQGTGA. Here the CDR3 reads CASSTSGIQAHTQYF. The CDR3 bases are TGTGCCAGCAGTACTAGCGGGATCCAGGCGCATACGCAGTATTTT. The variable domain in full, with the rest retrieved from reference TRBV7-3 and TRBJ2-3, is GAGVSQTPSNKVTEKGKYVELRCDPISGHTALYWYRQSLGQGPEFLIYFQGTGAADDSGLPNDRFFAVRPEGSVSTLKIQRTERGDSAVYLCASSTSGIQAHTQYFGPGTRLTVL.

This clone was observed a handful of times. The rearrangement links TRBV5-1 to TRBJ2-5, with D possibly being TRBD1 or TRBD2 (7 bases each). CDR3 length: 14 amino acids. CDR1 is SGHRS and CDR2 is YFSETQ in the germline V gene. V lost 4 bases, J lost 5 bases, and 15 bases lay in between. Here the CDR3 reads CASSRRQGGETQYF. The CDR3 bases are TGCGCCAGCAGCAGACGACAGGGAGGGGAGACCCAGTACTTC.

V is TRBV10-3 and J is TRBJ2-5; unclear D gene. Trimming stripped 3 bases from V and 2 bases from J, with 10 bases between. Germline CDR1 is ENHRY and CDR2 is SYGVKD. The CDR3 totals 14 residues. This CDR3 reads CAISEGGEQETQYF. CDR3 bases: TGTGCCATCAGTGAAGGTGGAGAGCAAGAGACCCAGTACTTC.

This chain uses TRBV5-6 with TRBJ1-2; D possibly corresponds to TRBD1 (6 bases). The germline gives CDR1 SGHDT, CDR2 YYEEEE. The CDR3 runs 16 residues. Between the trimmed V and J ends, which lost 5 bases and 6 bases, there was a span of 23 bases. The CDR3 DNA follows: TGTGCCAGCAGAGGGAGGGGTACAGGGAGGACTGATGGCTACACCTTC. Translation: CASRGRGTGRTDGYTF.

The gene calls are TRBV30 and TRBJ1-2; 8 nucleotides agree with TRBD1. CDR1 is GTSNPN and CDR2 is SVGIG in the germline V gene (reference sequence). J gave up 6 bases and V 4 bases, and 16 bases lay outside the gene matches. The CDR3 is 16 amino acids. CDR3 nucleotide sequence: TGTGCCTGGACCTTATCATTAGGACAGGGAGGGAATGGCTACACCTTC. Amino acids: CAWTLSLGQGGNGYTF.

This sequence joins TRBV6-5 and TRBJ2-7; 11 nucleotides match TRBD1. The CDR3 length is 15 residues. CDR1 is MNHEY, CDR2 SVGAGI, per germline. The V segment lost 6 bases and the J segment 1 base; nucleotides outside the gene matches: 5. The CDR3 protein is CASRVDRGLSYEQYF. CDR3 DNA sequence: TGTGCCAGCAGGGTGGACAGGGGGCTTTCCTACGAGCAGTACTTC.

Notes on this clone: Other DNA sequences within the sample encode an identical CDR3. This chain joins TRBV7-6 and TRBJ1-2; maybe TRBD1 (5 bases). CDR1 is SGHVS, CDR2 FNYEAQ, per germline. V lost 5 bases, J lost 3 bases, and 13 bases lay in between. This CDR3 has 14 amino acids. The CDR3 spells CASSPRAGDYGYTF. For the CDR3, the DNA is TGTGCCAGCAGCCCCAGGGCCGGGGACTATGGCTACACCTTC.

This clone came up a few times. The CDR3 sequence is CAWRGRGTSGKYEQYF. The CDR3 coding sequence is TGTGCCTGGAGGGGCCGCGGGACTAGCGGGAAATACGAGCAGTACTTC. The gene calls are TRBV30 and TRBJ2-7, with 13 bases lining up with TRBD2. This CDR3 region has 16 residues. CDR1 GTSNPN and CDR2 SVGIG come from the germline V gene (reference sequence). Trimming cost V 3 bases and J 4 bases; bases outside gene matches: 9. The variable domain in full, completed from reference TRBV30 and TRBJ2-7, reads SQTIHQWPATLVQPVGSPLSLECTVEGTSNPNLYWYRQAAGRGLQLLFYSVGIGQISSEVPQNLSASRPQDRQFILSSKKLLLSDSGFYLCAWRGRGTSGKYEQYFGPGTRLTVT.

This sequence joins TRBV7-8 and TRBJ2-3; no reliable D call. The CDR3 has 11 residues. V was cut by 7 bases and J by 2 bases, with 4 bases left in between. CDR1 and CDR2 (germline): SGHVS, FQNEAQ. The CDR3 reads CASTVTDTQYF. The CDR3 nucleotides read TGTGCCAGCACCGTCACAGATACGCAGTATTTT.

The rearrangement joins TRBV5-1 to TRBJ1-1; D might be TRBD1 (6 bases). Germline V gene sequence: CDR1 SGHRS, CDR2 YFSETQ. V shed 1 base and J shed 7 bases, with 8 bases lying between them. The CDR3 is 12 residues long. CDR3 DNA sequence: TGCGCCAGCAGCTTGAAGGGGGATGAAGCTTTCTTT. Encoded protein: CASSLKGDEAFF.

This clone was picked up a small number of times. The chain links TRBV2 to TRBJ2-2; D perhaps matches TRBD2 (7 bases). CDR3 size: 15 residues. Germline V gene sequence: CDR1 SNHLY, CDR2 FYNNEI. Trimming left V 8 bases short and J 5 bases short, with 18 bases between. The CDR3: CASLYRGGGTGELFF. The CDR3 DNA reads TGTGCCAGCCTTTATAGAGGGGGAGGGACCGGGGAGCTGTTTTTT.

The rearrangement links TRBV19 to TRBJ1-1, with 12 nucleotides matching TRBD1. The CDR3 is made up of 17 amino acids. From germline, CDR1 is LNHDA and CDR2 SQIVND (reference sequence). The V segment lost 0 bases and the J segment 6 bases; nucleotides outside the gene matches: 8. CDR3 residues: CASSIDWGQGAVAEAFF. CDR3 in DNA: TGTGCCAGTAGTATAGATTGGGGACAGGGGGCTGTGGCTGAAGCTTTCTTT.

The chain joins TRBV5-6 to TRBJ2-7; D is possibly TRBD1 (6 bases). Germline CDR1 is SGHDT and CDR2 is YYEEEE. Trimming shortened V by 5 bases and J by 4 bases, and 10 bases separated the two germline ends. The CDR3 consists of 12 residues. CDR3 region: CASSSQGYEQYF. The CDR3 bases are TGTGCCAGCAGTTCACAGGGTTACGAGCAGTACTTC.